The 5 T cell receptor beta chains listed next were all sequenced from one sample in a study of cytomegalovirus exposure and HLA in healthy donors. Researchers ran the PCR with 60 Vbeta and 13 Jbeta primers. Clones were read by immunoSEQ multiplex PCR, and TCRdb kept only the in-frame ones, dropping some. This sample has 100,000 to 130,000 clones, with around 74% found just once. The sequenced sample was PBMCs. The receptors here all came from a woman in her thirties or forties in good health and CMV-seropositive.

This sequence joins TRBV2 and TRBJ2-1, with TRBD1 identical over 8 bases. There are 14 residues in the CDR3. With 6 bases clipped from V and 4 bases from J, the junction kept 5 bases outside the gene matches. Germline CDR1 SNHLY, CDR2 FYNNEI. The CDR3 DNA reads as TGTGCCAGCAGCGACAGGGGAACTTACAATGAGCAGTTCTTC. It translates to CASSDRGTYNEQFF.

The rearrangement uses TRBV7-9 and TRBJ1-2; TRBD1 is a possible D gene (5 bases). Germline loops: CDR1 SEHNR, CDR2 FQNEAQ (reference sequence). This CDR3 spans 13 amino acids. V was clipped by 6 bases and J by 6 bases, with 14 bases between them. The CDR3 DNA reads TGTGCCAGCAGACGACAGTTAAGTGATGGCTACACCTTC. Translating gives CASRRQLSDGYTF.

This sequence joins TRBV6-5 and TRBJ2-7; D is perhaps TRBD1 (6 bases). V was clipped by 0 bases and J by 2 bases, with 11 bases between them. This CDR3 comprises 15 residues. Germline-derived CDR1 and CDR2 are MNHEY and SVGAGI. The CDR3 coding sequence is TGTGCCAGCAGTTACTCGAAGCAGGGGCCCTACGAGCAGTACTTC. Protein product: CASSYSKQGPYEQYF.

The V gene is TRBV30, the J gene TRBJ2-7, with TRBD2 as a possible D gene (6 bases). V was trimmed by 3 bases and J by 2 bases, leaving 11 bases between them. CDR3 length equals 13 residues. Germline V gene data show CDR1 as GTSNPN and CDR2 as SVGIG (reference sequence). Here the CDR3 reads CAWRREFTYEQYF. In DNA form, the CDR3 reads TGTGCCTGGAGACGGGAGTTCACCTACGAGCAGTACTTC.

The CDR3 loop reads CASGLGQPHEQYF. Written as DNA, the CDR3 is TGTGCTAGTGGTTTGGGACAGCCACACGAGCAGTACTTC. The V gene is TRBV12-5, the J gene TRBJ2-7; possibly TRBD1 for D (5 bases). Germline V CDR1 and CDR2: LGHNT, FRNRAP. The V end was cut by 1 base, the J end by 5 bases, with 9 bases between. The length of the CDR3 is 13 residues.